This T cell receptor beta chain was identified during a study of T cell responses to AZD1222 COVID-19 vaccine. Study findings and constraints: Just a handful of AZD1222 recipients tested seropositive at baseline.

Sequencing was performed with immunoSEQ multiplex PCR; in TCRdb, only in-frame clones are kept and a portion is missing. The table shows about 66,000 clones, with about 88% occurring only once. As to this clone: The target antigen is unknown.

V was pared by 2 bases and J by 5 bases, with 10 bases between. Germline V CDR1 and CDR2: SNHLY, FYNNEI. The CDR3 is made up of 14 amino acids. The chain employs TRBV2 and TRBJ2-1; D not resolved. The TCR sequence derives from an adult who received the MenACWY meningococcal vaccine as a control. This material consisted of peripheral blood, taken 28 days after the second dose of the MenACWY control vaccine. The CDR3 DNA is TGTGCCAGCAGTGAATCGGCACCCGACAATGAGCAGTTCTTC. It is translated as CASSESAPDNEQFF.